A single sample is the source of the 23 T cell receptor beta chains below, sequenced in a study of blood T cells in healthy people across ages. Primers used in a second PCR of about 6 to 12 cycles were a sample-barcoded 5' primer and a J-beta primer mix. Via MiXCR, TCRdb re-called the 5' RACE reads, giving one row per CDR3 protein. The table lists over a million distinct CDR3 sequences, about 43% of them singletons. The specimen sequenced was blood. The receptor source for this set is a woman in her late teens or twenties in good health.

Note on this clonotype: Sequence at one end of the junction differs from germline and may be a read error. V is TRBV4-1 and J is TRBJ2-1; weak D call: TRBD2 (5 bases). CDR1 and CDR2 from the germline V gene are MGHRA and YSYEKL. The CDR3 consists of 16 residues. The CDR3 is CACSQVEAARHHEQFF. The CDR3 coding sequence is TGCGCCTGCAGCCAAGTGGAGGCAGCAAGACACCATGAGCAGTTCTTC.

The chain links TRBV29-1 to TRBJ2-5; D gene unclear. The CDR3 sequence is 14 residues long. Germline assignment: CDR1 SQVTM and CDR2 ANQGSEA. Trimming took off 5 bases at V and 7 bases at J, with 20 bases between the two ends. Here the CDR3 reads CSVWSSQLLGTQYF. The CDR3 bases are TGCAGCGTTTGGTCTAGTCAGCTCCTAGGGACCCAGTACTTC.

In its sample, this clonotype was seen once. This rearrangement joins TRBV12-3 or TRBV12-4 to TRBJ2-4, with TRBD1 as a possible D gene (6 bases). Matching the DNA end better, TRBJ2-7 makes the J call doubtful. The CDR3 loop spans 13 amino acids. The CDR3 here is CASSPRHRAEQYF. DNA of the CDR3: TGTGCCAGCTCGCCCCGGCACAGGGCCGAGCAGTACTTC.

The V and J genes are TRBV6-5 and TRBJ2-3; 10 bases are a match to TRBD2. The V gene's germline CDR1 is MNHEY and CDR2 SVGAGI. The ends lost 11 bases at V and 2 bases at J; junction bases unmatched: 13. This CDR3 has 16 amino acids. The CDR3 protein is CASAPLAGAYTDTQYF. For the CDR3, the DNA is TGTGCCTCCGCCCCTCTAGCGGGGGCTTACACAGATACGCAGTATTTT.

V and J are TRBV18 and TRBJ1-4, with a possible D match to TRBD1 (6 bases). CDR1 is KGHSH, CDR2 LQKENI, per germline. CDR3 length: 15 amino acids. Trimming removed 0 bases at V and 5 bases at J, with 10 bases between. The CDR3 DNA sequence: TGTGCCAGCTCACCACCGGGCAGGGGAAATGAAAAACTGTTTTTT. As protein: CASSPPGRGNEKLFF.

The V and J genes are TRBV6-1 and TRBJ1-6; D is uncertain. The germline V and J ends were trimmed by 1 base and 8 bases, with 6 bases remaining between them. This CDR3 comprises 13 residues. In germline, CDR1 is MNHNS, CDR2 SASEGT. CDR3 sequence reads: CASSEVGHSPLHF. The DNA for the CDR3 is TGTGCCAGCAGTGAAGTTGGACATTCACCCCTCCACTTT.

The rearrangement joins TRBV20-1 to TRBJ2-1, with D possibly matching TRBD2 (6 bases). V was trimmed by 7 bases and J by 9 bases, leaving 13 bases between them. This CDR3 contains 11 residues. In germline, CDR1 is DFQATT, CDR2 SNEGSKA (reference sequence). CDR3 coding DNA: TGCAGTGGTCGGAGGGATGGTGAGCAGTTCTTC. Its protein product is CSGRRDGEQFF.

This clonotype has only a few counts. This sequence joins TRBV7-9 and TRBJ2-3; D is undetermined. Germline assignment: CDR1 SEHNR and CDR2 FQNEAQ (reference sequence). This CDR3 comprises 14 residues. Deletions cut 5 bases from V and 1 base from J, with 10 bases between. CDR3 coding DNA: TGTGCCAGCAGCCCCGACGTTGGCACAGATACGCAGTATTTT. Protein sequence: CASSPDVGTDTQYF.

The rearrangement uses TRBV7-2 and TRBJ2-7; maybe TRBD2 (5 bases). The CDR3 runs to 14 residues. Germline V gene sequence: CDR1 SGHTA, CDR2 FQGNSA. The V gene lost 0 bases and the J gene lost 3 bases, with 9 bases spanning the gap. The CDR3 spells CASSLAVAHYEQYF. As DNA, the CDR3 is TGTGCCAGCAGCTTAGCGGTAGCGCACTACGAGCAGTACTTC.

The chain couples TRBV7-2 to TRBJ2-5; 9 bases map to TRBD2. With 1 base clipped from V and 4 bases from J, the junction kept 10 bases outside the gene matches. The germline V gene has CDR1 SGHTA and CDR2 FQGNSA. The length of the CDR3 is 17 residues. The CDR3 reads CASSLVLPAGGSETQYF. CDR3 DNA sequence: TGTGCCAGCAGCTTAGTCTTACCAGCGGGGGGTTCAGAGACCCAGTACTTC.

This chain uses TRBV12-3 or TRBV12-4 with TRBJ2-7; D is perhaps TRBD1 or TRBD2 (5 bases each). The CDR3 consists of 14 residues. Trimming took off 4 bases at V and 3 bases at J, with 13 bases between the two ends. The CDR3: CASSYRDRRYEQYF. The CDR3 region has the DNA TGTGCCAGCAGTTACCGGGACCGACGCTACGAGCAGTACTTC.

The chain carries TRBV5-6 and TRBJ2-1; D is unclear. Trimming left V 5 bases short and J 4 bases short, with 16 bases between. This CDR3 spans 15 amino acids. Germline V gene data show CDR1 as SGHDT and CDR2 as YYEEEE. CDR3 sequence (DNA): TGTGCCAGCAGGCGTCCGGCGTCCGGGTACAATGAGCAGTTCTTC. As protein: CASRRPASGYNEQFF.

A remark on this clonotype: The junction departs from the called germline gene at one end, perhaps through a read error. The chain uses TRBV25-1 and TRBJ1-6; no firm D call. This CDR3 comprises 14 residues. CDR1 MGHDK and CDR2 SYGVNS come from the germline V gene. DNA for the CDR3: TGTGTCAGCAAATTCAACAGCCCGCTTTCACCCCTCCACTTT. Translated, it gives CVSKFNSPLSPLHF.

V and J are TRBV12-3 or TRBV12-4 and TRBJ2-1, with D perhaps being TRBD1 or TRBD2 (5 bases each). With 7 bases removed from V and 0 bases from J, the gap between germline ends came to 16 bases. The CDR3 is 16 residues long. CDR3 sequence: CASTSGWGSSYNEQFF. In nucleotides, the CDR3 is TGTGCCAGCACCTCTGGGTGGGGGAGCTCCTACAATGAGCAGTTCTTC.

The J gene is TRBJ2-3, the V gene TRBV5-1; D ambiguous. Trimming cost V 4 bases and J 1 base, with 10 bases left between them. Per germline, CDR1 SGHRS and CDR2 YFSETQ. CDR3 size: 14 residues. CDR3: CASSPRWGTDTQYF. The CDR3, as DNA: TGCGCCAGCAGCCCCCGATGGGGCACAGATACGCAGTATTTT.

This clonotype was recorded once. CDR3 nucleotides: TGTGCCAGCAGTTTAGACGGGGGTTTTTTGGAGCAGTACTTC. This sequence encodes CASSLDGGFLEQYF. This rearrangement joins TRBV27 to TRBJ2-7, with D possibly TRBD2 on 6 matching bases. The CDR3 spans 14 residues. Between the trimmed V and J ends, which lost 2 bases and 7 bases, there was a span of 15 bases. The germline gives CDR1 MNHEY, CDR2 SMNVEV (reference sequence).

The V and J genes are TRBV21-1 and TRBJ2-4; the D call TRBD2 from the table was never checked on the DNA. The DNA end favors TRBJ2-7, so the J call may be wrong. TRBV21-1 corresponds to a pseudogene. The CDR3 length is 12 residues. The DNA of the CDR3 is TGTGCCGTCCTAGCGGGTTTCTACGAGCAGTACTTC. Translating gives CAVLAGFYEQYF.

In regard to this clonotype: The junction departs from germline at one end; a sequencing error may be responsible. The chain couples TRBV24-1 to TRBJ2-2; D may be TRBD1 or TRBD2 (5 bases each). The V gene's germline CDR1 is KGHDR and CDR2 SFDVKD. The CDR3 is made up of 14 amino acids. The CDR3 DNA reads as TGTGCCACCAGTGAACCTACAGGCGCCGGGGAGCCGTTTTTT. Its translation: CATSEPTGAGEPFF.

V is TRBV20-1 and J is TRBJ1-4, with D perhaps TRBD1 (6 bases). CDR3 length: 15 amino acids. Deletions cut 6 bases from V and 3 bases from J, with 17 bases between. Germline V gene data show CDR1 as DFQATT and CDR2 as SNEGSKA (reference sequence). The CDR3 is CSASARDISNEKLFF. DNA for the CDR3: TGCAGTGCCTCCGCCAGGGACATTTCTAATGAAAAACTGTTTTTT.

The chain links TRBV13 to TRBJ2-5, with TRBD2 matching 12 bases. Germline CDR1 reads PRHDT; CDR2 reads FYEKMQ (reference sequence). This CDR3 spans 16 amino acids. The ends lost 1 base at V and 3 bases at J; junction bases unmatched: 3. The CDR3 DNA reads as TGTGCCAGCAGCTTAGTGACTAGCGGGAGTGAAGAGACCCAGTACTTC. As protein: CASSLVTSGSEETQYF.

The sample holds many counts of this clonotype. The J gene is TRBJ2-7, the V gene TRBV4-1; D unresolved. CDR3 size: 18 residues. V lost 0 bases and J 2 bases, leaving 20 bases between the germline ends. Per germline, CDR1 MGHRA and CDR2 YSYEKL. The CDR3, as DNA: TGCGCCAGCAGCCAAGATATTAGGATGGCACGAACCCCCTACGAGCAGTACTTC. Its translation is CASSQDIRMARTPYEQYF.

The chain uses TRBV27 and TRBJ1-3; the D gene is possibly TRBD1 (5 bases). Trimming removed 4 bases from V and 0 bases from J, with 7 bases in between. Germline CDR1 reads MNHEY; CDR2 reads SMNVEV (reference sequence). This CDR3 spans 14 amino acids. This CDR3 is CASSSDNSGNTIYF. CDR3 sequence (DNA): TGTGCCAGCAGTTCGGACAACTCTGGAAACACCATATATTTT.

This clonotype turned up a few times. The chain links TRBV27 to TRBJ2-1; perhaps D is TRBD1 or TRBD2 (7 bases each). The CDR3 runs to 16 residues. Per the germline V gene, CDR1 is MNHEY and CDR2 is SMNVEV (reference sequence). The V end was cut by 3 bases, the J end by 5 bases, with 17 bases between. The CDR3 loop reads CASSLGQGGFDNEQFF. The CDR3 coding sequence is TGTGCCAGCAGTTTGGGCCAGGGGGGGTTCGACAATGAGCAGTTCTTC.